The 11 T cell receptor beta chains presented below share a single source sample, sequenced in a study of CXCR3-negative and CXCR3-positive naive CD8 T cells. 5' RACE with UMI labels generated the TRB cDNA libraries. Using the 5' RACE reads, TCRdb records one entry per CDR3 protein without DNA. The sample shows roughly 90,000 distinct CDR3 sequences, and around 1.8% sits with its ten largest clones. The specimen sequenced was naive CXCR3- CD8+ T cells from blood. Regarding subset: CD45RO-CCR7+CD27+CD95- naive CD8+ T cells lacking CXCR3 (TNR3-). These TCRs come from a human donor in good health. Some clones in this sample may be carry-over from other donors' samples.

The V gene is TRBV27, the J gene TRBJ2-1; the D call of TRBD2 rests on TCRdb alone, since no DNA is present to check it. The CDR3 runs to 13 residues. Per the germline V gene, CDR1 is MNHEY and CDR2 is SMNVEV (reference sequence). CDR3 in amino acids: CASSYSGKSEQFF.

The chain combines TRBV7-9 with TRBJ1-1. Per the germline V gene, CDR1 is SEHNR and CDR2 is FQNEAQ (reference sequence). CDR3 length: 15 residues. The CDR3 reads CASSLFGEIEGEAFF.

The chain uses TRBV7-9 and TRBJ2-3; absent DNA, TCRdb's TRBD2 call cannot be checked. Germline V CDR1 and CDR2: SEHNR, FQNEAQ (reference sequence). The CDR3 sequence is 16 residues long. The CDR3 loop is CASSPLAGGRTDTQYF.

This sequence joins TRBV19 and TRBJ1-1. The CDR3 covers 13 residues. Germline V gene lookup returns CDR1 LNHDA and CDR2 SQIVND (reference sequence). The CDR3 reads CASSNGGDLRAFF.

The chain links TRBV5-5 to TRBJ2-7. This CDR3 has 15 residues. Germline lookup yields CDR1 SGHKS and CDR2 YYEKEE (reference sequence). CDR3 residues: CASSLLGGITYEQYF.

This chain uses TRBV5-1 with TRBJ2-1; no DNA is available, so the TRBD2 call from TCRdb remains unchecked. CDR1 is SGHRS, CDR2 YFSETQ, per germline. The CDR3 contains 19 residues. The CDR3 reads CASSLEGTSGGVPYNEQFF.

V and J are TRBV13 and TRBJ2-2. The length of the CDR3 is 14 residues. CDR1 and CDR2 (germline): PRHDT, FYEKMQ (reference sequence). The CDR3 sequence is CASSLVPGTGELFF.

The rearrangement joins TRBV21-1 to TRBJ2-5; with no DNA, the TCRdb D assignment of TRBD2 cannot be verified. TRBV21-1 is labeled a pseudogene. The CDR3 contains 19 residues. CDR3 amino acids: CASSNPGTSGGQREETQYF.

This rearrangement joins TRBV7-9 to TRBJ2-3; the D gene TCRdb calls, TRBD2, cannot be checked with no DNA. CDR3 length: 15 amino acids. The germline gives CDR1 SEHNR, CDR2 FQNEAQ (reference sequence). CDR3 region: CASSTLLAGTDTQYF.

The V and J genes are TRBV7-3 and TRBJ2-7; the D call from TCRdb, TRBD1, cannot be confirmed without DNA. Germline CDR1 reads SGHTA; CDR2 reads FQGTGA. This CDR3 spans 13 amino acids. The CDR3 spells CASSLPGLNEQYF.

The chain recombines TRBV29-1 with TRBJ2-5. Germline lookup yields CDR1 SQVTM and CDR2 ANQGSEA. The CDR3 is 13 amino acids. The CDR3 protein is CSVEDKGWGTQYF.